The 3 T cell receptor beta chains reported below all come from one sample, sequenced in a study of blood T cell repertoires in COVID-19. The method was immunoSEQ multiplex PCR; TCRdb's version includes in-frame clones alone and lacks a portion of them. The repertoire holds about 190,000 clones, with around nine tenths as singletons. Sequenced input: peripheral blood. The receptors here all came from a man aged 25 to 40 with acute or convalescent COVID-19.

The chain recombines TRBV28 with TRBJ1-4; 9 nucleotides line up with TRBD1. The CDR3 contains 17 residues. Trimming removed 4 bases from V and 5 bases from J; junction bases left unmatched: 11. The V gene's germline CDR1 is MDHEN and CDR2 SYDVKM. DNA for the CDR3: TGTGCCAGCAGTTCCTTCCGGACAGGGGAGCGAAATGAAAAACTGTTTTTT. This encodes CASSSFRTGERNEKLFF.

The genes are TRBV4-1 and TRBJ2-1, with TRBD1 matching 7 bases. Losses at the gene ends were 4 bases for V and 3 bases for J; bases not matched to a gene: 9. CDR1 MGHRA and CDR2 YSYEKL come from the germline V gene. The CDR3 length is 16 residues. The CDR3: CASSLRGQDGYNEQFF. The CDR3 nucleotides are TGCGCCAGCAGCCTCCGAGGACAGGACGGCTACAATGAGCAGTTCTTC.

The chain has TRBV5-4 and TRBJ2-3; possibly TRBD2 for D (6 bases). The ends were cut back, 1 base at V and 3 bases at J, with 12 bases in the middle. Germline CDR1 is SGHNT and CDR2 is YYREEE (reference sequence). The CDR3 runs to 15 residues. CDR3 coding DNA: TGTGCCAGCAGCTTGTCTAGCGATCGAACAGATACGCAGTATTTT. This translates into CASSLSSDRTDTQYF.